Listed here are 21 T cell receptor beta chains from one sample, sequenced in a study of blood T cells in healthy people across ages. Using a J-beta primer mix together with a sample-barcoded 5' primer, a second PCR was run for roughly 6 to 11 cycles. TCRdb independently ran MiXCR on the 5' RACE reads; one entry per CDR3 protein. The table shows hundreds of thousands of distinct CDR3 sequences, with under 25% occurring only once. Sequenced: blood. The receptors originated from a man aged 65 to 85 in good health.

The V and J genes are TRBV11-2 and TRBJ2-3; 7 positions agree with TRBD2. Germline CDR1 is SGHAT and CDR2 is FQNNGV. V was clipped by 5 bases and J by 3 bases; unmatched bases: 11. CDR3 length: 16 amino acids. The chain's CDR3 is CASSPRGGSLTDTQYF. CDR3 bases: TGTGCCAGCAGCCCTCGGGGCGGGAGTCTTACAGATACGCAGTATTTT.

The chain couples TRBV12-3 or TRBV12-4 to TRBJ1-3; D not certain. V lost 8 bases and J lost 11, with 19 bases in between. The CDR3 sequence is 13 residues long. In nucleotides, the CDR3 is TGTGCCAGCTACGTCAACTCTGGAGACGCCATATATTTT. Protein: CASYVNSGDAIYF.

This rearrangement joins TRBV11-1 to TRBJ1-4; unclear D gene. Germline V gives CDR1 SGHAT, CDR2 FQDESV (reference sequence). V dropped 3 bases and J dropped 0 bases, with 8 bases sitting between them. CDR3 size: 15 residues. The CDR3 reads CASSFPSTTNEKLFF. Written as DNA, the CDR3 is TGTGCCAGCAGCTTCCCTTCTACAACTAATGAAAAACTGTTTTTT.

This clonotype came up a few times. The gene calls are TRBV25-1 and TRBJ2-5; 9 positions match TRBD1. The CDR3 runs to 15 residues. Looked up from germline, CDR1 is MGHDK and CDR2 is SYGVNS. J lost 5 bases, V lost 3 bases, and 7 bases had no gene match. The CDR3 sequence is CASSDIQGAGETQYF. The CDR3 DNA sequence: TGTGCCAGCAGTGACATACAGGGGGCGGGGGAGACCCAGTACTTC.

J is TRBJ2-4 and V is TRBV7-8; 11 nucleotides align to TRBD1. J gave up 9 bases and V 2 bases, and 9 bases lay outside the gene matches. The CDR3 is 16 residues long. Germline CDR1 and CDR2: SGHVS and FQNEAQ. In nucleotides, the CDR3 is TGTGCCAGCAGCTTAAGAAGGGACAGGGGGGAAAGCATTCAGTACTTC. This translates into CASSLRRDRGESIQYF.

This clonotype was seen once. The chain recombines TRBV5-1 with TRBJ2-1, with TRBD2 identical over 11 bases. Trimming cost V 2 bases and J 8 bases; bases outside gene matches: 12. Looked up from germline, CDR1 is SGHRS and CDR2 is YFSETQ. CDR3 size: 17 residues. The CDR3, as DNA: TGCGCCAGCAGCTTAGGGACTAGCGGCTTAGTCCGAGATGAGCAGTTCTTC. Protein sequence: CASSLGTSGLVRDEQFF.

The chain recombines TRBV6-4 with TRBJ2-7; D perhaps matches TRBD2 (5 bases). The germline V gene encodes CDR1 MRHNA and CDR2 SNTAGT. The CDR3 is made up of 11 amino acids. Trimming removed 9 bases from V and 0 bases from J, with 6 bases in between. The CDR3 DNA sequence: TGTGCCAGAGGGAGCTCCTACGAGCAGTACTTC. This gives the protein CARGSSYEQYF.

This clonotype was found a few times. This CDR3 is CASSSDRGANSNQPQHF. In nucleotides, the CDR3 is TGTGCCAGCAGCTCTGACCGGGGGGCGAATAGCAATCAGCCCCAGCATTTT. The V and J genes are TRBV28 and TRBJ1-5; maybe TRBD1 (6 bases). This CDR3 is built from 17 residues. From germline, CDR1 is MDHEN and CDR2 SYDVKM. Deletions cut 6 bases from V and 0 bases from J, with 18 bases between. Full variable domain (rest looked up from reference TRBV28 and TRBJ1-5): DVKVTQSSRYLVKRTGEKVFLECVQDMDHENMFWYRQDPGLGLRLIYFSYDVKMKEKGDIPEGYSVSREKKERFSLILESASTNQTSMYLCASSSDRGANSNQPQHFGDGTRLSIL.

V is TRBV5-6 and J is TRBJ2-3, with TRBD2 identical over 10 bases. This CDR3 contains 15 residues. CDR1 SGHDT and CDR2 YYEEEE come from the germline V gene. The trim removed 3 bases at V and 2 bases at J, leaving 3 bases unmatched. The DNA for the CDR3 is TGTGCCAGCAGCTCCGGGACTAGCGTCACAGATACGCAGTATTTT. This gives the protein CASSSGTSVTDTQYF.

This clonotype came up many times. The V and J genes are TRBV24-1 and TRBJ1-2; 11 bases match TRBD1. Germline CDR1 is KGHDR and CDR2 is SFDVKD. The V gene end was trimmed by 8 bases and the J gene end by 6 bases; junction bases not matched to a gene: 7. The CDR3 spans 14 residues. The CDR3 DNA sequence: TGTGCCACCACCTGTGGACAGGGGGCAGATGGCTACACCTTC. Translation: CATTCGQGADGYTF.

The chain employs TRBV20-1 and TRBJ2-1; D may correspond to TRBD1 or TRBD2 (5 bases each). The CDR3 covers 13 residues. CDR1 DFQATT and CDR2 SNEGSKA come from the germline V gene (reference sequence). Trimming cost V 8 bases and J 5 bases, with 16 bases left between them. CDR3 in DNA: TGCAGTACCAGTGGGGTGGGACACAATGAGCAGTTCTTC. Residues: CSTSGVGHNEQFF.

This clonotype occurred a few times. The CDR3 nucleotides are TGTGCCAGCAGTTTACGGGCAGGTCGAAGACAAAACAATGAGCAGTTCTTC. It yields the protein CASSLRAGRRQNNEQFF. The chain joins TRBV27 to TRBJ2-1, with unresolved D. Germline CDR1 is MNHEY and CDR2 is SMNVEV (reference sequence). V was trimmed by 2 bases and J by 5 bases, leaving 19 bases between them. This CDR3 has 17 amino acids.

The genes are TRBV20-1 and TRBJ2-2; D possibly corresponds to TRBD1 (6 bases). This CDR3 region has 14 residues. V was clipped by 0 bases and J by 5 bases, with 10 bases between them. Germline loops: CDR1 DFQATT, CDR2 SNEGSKA (reference sequence). In DNA form, the CDR3 reads TGCAGTGCTAGAGATGACAGGACGACCGGGGAGCTGTTTTTT. It encodes CSARDDRTTGELFF.

This clonotype was seen a handful of times. The chain uses TRBV7-3 and TRBJ2-5; 10 positions agree with TRBD2. The DNA end is more similar to TRBJ2-7, so the J call may be wrong. This CDR3 is built from 18 residues. CDR1 is SGHTA and CDR2 is FQGTGA in the germline V gene. CDR3 sequence reads: CASSLVSGRTSASYEQYF. The DNA for the CDR3 is TGTGCCAGCAGCTTAGTTAGCGGGAGGACTAGCGCCTCCTACGAGCAGTACTTC.

This clonotype was recorded many times. The chain combines TRBV28 with TRBJ2-5; D is unclear. The DNA end lines up better with TRBJ2-1; the J call may be wrong. Germline-derived CDR1 and CDR2 are MDHEN and SYDVKM. The CDR3 is made up of 11 amino acids. Written as DNA, the CDR3 is TGTGCCAGCAGGTCCCGGAACGAGCAGTTCTTC. Amino acid sequence: CASRSRNEQFF.

This clonotype was seen more than once but under ten times. The rearrangement joins TRBV28 to TRBJ2-5, with TRBD1 matching 10 bases. This CDR3 contains 16 residues. J gave up 2 bases and V 2 bases, and 5 bases lay outside the gene matches. Germline loops: CDR1 MDHEN, CDR2 SYDVKM. The DNA of the CDR3 is TGTGCCAGCAGTTTACTGGGACAGGGGCGTCAAGAGACCCAGTACTTC. Amino acid sequence: CASSLLGQGRQETQYF.

This sequence joins TRBV20-1 and TRBJ2-7; weak D call: TRBD2 (5 bases). The V gene lost 1 base and the J gene lost 5 bases, with 9 bases spanning the gap. The CDR3 totals 12 residues. In germline, CDR1 is DFQATT, CDR2 SNEGSKA (reference sequence). Here the CDR3 reads CSARVAGNEQYF. The CDR3 nucleotides are TGCAGTGCTAGAGTGGCCGGGAACGAGCAGTACTTC.

The chain has TRBV29-1 and TRBJ1-2; TRBD1 is a possible D gene (6 bases). Trimming took off 0 bases at V and 7 bases at J, with 12 bases between the two ends. CDR1 and CDR2 from the germline V gene are SQVTM and ANQGSEA. The CDR3 spans 13 residues. CDR3 protein: CSVEDPRGAGYTF. DNA of the CDR3: TGCAGCGTTGAAGATCCCAGGGGTGCTGGCTACACCTTC.

This sequence joins TRBV5-6 and TRBJ2-5; 9 bases match TRBD2. The DNA matches TRBJ2-1 better at its end, which makes the J call doubtful. The germline CDR1 and CDR2 sequences are SGHDT and YYEEEE. The CDR3 contains 17 residues. CDR3 in amino acids: CASSRTSPREGLNEQFF. For the CDR3, the DNA is TGTGCCAGCAGCCGCACTAGTCCGCGGGAGGGCTTGAATGAGCAGTTCTTC.

The chain has TRBV29-1 and TRBJ2-3, with 7 bases matching TRBD2. V gave up 2 bases and J gave up 6 bases; unmatched junction bases: 11. Germline V gene lookup returns CDR1 SQVTM and CDR2 ANQGSEA. CDR3 length: 15 amino acids. This chain's CDR3 is CSVESGGSRVDTQYF. In DNA, the CDR3 is TGCAGCGTTGAATCTGGCGGGAGTCGGGTGGATACGCAGTATTTT.

This clonotype was recorded a few times. For the CDR3, the DNA is TGTGCCAGTAGTCGCGGAGGTTATGCCCAAGAGACCCAGTACTTC. Its protein is CASSRGGYAQETQYF. The chain has TRBV19 and TRBJ2-5; the D gene is possibly TRBD2 (5 bases). There are 15 residues in the CDR3. Germline V gene data show CDR1 as LNHDA and CDR2 as SQIVND (reference sequence). V lost 5 bases and J 1 base, leaving 14 bases between the germline ends.